The 22 T cell receptor beta chains below all came from one sample that was sequenced in a study of blood T cell repertoires in COVID-19. Profiled with immunoSEQ multiplex PCR; TCRdb holds only in-frame clones, not every one. The sample has roughly 180,000 clones; approximately 89% are singletons. Input material: PBMCs or T cells enriched from blood (not recorded which). These receptors were obtained from a man in his forties who had recovered from COVID-19.

In DNA, the CDR3 is TGTGCCAGCAGTTTATCGGGTAATCAGCCCCAGCATTTT. This sequence encodes CASSLSGNQPQHF. J is TRBJ1-5 and V is TRBV12-3 or TRBV12-4; D unclear. V was trimmed by 2 bases and J by 4 bases, leaving 6 bases between them. This CDR3 region has 13 residues.

The genes are TRBV19 and TRBJ1-1; 8 bases fit TRBD1. The J segment lost 4 bases and the V segment lost 10 bases, leaving 8 bases of the junction unmatched. The CDR3 consists of 13 residues. Germline V CDR1 and CDR2: LNHDA, SQIVND (reference sequence). CDR3 residues: CATRDRGGTEAFF. In DNA form, the CDR3 reads TGTGCCACCCGAGACAGGGGAGGCACTGAAGCTTTCTTT.

Only a few counts were recorded for this clone. V and J are TRBV7-9 and TRBJ2-1, with 9 bases lining up with TRBD1. Germline V gene sequence: CDR1 SEHNR, CDR2 FQNEAQ (reference sequence). The CDR3 is 15 amino acids. The V gene end was trimmed by 4 bases and the J gene end by 4 bases; junction bases not matched to a gene: 5. CDR3 in amino acids: CASSYQGTGYNEQFF. The CDR3 nucleotides are TGTGCCAGCAGCTACCAGGGGACAGGGTACAATGAGCAGTTCTTC. Together with reference TRBV7-9 and TRBJ2-1, the CDR3 gives the full variable domain: DTGVSQNPRHKITKRGQNVTFRCDPISEHNRLYWYRQTLGQGPEFLTYFQNEAQLEKSRLLSDRFSAERPKGSFSTLEIQRTEQGDSAMYLCASSYQGTGYNEQFFGPGTRLTVL.

The chain is built from TRBV30 and TRBJ1-5; 7 positions match TRBD1. This CDR3 spans 14 amino acids. Per the germline V gene, CDR1 is GTSNPN and CDR2 is SVGIG (reference sequence). The J segment lost 2 bases and the V segment lost 5 bases, leaving 6 bases of the junction unmatched. This CDR3 reads CAWQTGDRNQPQHF. The CDR3 DNA follows: TGTGCCTGGCAAACAGGGGATCGCAATCAGCCCCAGCATTTT.

The chain combines TRBV4-1 with TRBJ2-2; 7 positions agree with TRBD2. Germline CDR1 and CDR2: MGHRA and YSYEKL. There are 16 residues in the CDR3. The ends lost 2 bases at V and 3 bases at J; junction bases unmatched: 6. The CDR3 DNA sequence: TGCGCCAGCAGCCAATTGGCAGGGAGGGACACCGGGGAGCTGTTTTTT. This translates into CASSQLAGRDTGELFF.

This clone was seen a handful of times. The chain recombines TRBV2 with TRBJ2-7, with a weak D call TRBD2 (6 bases). Germline-derived CDR1 and CDR2 are SNHLY and FYNNEI. The length of the CDR3 is 13 residues. The V end lost 4 bases, the J end lost 5 bases, and 12 bases lay between the germline ends. CDR3 protein: CASSGPGGNEQYF. The CDR3, as DNA: TGTGCCAGCAGTGGACCTGGGGGGAACGAGCAGTACTTC.

A word on this clone: The junction departs from the called germline gene at one end, perhaps through a read error. This chain joins TRBV7-7 and TRBJ2-7, with 11 bases matching TRBD2. CDR3 length: 15 residues. Germline CDR1 and CDR2: SSHAT and FNYEAQ (reference sequence). This CDR3 is CASSLDTSGSYEQYF. The DNA of the CDR3 is TGTGCTAGCAGCTTAGACACTAGCGGGAGTTACGAGCAGTACTTC.

This clone was counted a few times. J is TRBJ1-5 and V is TRBV19; D not certain. Trimming stripped 6 bases from V and 7 bases from J, with 25 bases between. The CDR3 contains 17 residues. Germline CDR1 reads LNHDA; CDR2 reads SQIVND (reference sequence). CDR3 sequence: CASSPIPARILSQPQHF. The CDR3 nucleotides are TGTGCCAGTAGCCCAATACCCGCGAGAATTTTGAGCCAGCCCCAGCATTTT.

The rearrangement joins TRBV7-9 to TRBJ2-2; tentative D call: TRBD1 (6 bases). CDR3 length equals 17 residues. The germline CDR1 and CDR2 sequences are SEHNR and FQNEAQ (reference sequence). V shed 4 bases and J shed 0 bases, with 15 bases lying between them. CDR3 residues: CASSSPGQLANTGELFF. DNA for the CDR3: TGTGCCAGCAGCTCACCGGGACAACTAGCGAACACCGGGGAGCTGTTTTTT.

Only a few counts were recorded for this clone. The chain recombines TRBV12-3 or TRBV12-4 with TRBJ1-1, with 9 bases fitting TRBD1. V lost 1 base to trimming and J lost 8 bases; unmatched junction nucleotides: 2. The CDR3 has 13 residues. CDR3 DNA sequence: TGTGCCAGCAGTTTAGGGACAGGGGACGAAGCTTTCTTT. The encoded protein is CASSLGTGDEAFF.

V and J are TRBV7-9 and TRBJ2-5; a possible D gene is TRBD1 (6 bases). This CDR3 contains 17 residues. The germline V and J ends were trimmed by 4 bases and 5 bases, with 23 bases remaining between them. Germline CDR1 is SEHNR and CDR2 is FQNEAQ (reference sequence). CDR3 sequence reads: CASSSPQGHAGWETQYF. The CDR3 bases are TGTGCCAGCAGCTCTCCCCAGGGACATGCAGGGTGGGAGACCCAGTACTTC. Looking up the rest from reference TRBV7-9 and TRBJ2-5 gives the full variable domain: DTGVSQNPRHKITKRGQNVTFRCDPISEHNRLYWYRQTLGQGPEFLTYFQNEAQLEKSRLLSDRFSAERPKGSFSTLEIQRTEQGDSAMYLCASSSPQGHAGWETQYFGPGTRLLVL.

The rearrangement links TRBV5-1 to TRBJ1-4; the D is unclear. The length of the CDR3 is 15 residues. The V end was cut by 7 bases, the J end by 2 bases, with 15 bases between. CDR1 is SGHRS, CDR2 YFSETQ, per germline. The CDR3 protein is CASSIVGGTNEKLFF. The CDR3 DNA is TGCGCCAGCTCTATTGTGGGAGGGACTAATGAAAAACTGTTTTTT.

This clone was counted only a few times. This sequence joins TRBV7-9 and TRBJ2-3, with 8 bases lining up with TRBD2. Germline CDR1 SEHNR, CDR2 FQNEAQ (reference sequence). The CDR3 is made up of 16 amino acids. The CDR3 DNA reads TGTGCAGTTAACCGGGAGGGGCTTTACAAATCAGATACGCAGTATTTT. This translates into CAVNREGLYKSDTQYF.

The genes are TRBV30 and TRBJ2-7; a weak D match, TRBD2 (6 bases). In germline, CDR1 is GTSNPN, CDR2 SVGIG (reference sequence). Trimming cost V 4 bases and J 3 bases, with 22 bases left between them. This CDR3 has 16 amino acids. As DNA, the CDR3 is TGTGCCTGGACTTTTCGGGACTCCTCACCCTTCTACGAGCAGTACTTC. Its translation is CAWTFRDSSPFYEQYF.

This chain joins TRBV29-1 and TRBJ2-1; 12 bases fit TRBD2. V shed 1 base, J shed 3 bases, and the junction held 7 bases outside the gene matches. CDR1 and CDR2 from the germline V gene are SQVTM and ANQGSEA. This CDR3 spans 17 amino acids. The CDR3 coding sequence is TGCAGCGTTGAAGGCTCGCGGACTAGCGGGATCTACAATGAGCAGTTCTTC. It encodes CSVEGSRTSGIYNEQFF.

The V gene is TRBV25-1, the J gene TRBJ2-7; TRBD1 might be the D (6 bases). The ends were cut back, 0 bases at V and 10 bases at J, with 22 bases in the middle. Germline loops: CDR1 MGHDK, CDR2 SYGVNS. The CDR3 is 16 amino acids. This CDR3 is CASSEYLSPGDSAQYF. The CDR3 region has the DNA TGTGCCAGCAGTGAATATCTTTCCCCAGGGGATTCCGCCCAGTACTTC.

This chain uses TRBV5-5 with TRBJ2-7; perhaps TRBD2 as D (6 bases). The CDR3 sequence is 11 residues long. Per the germline V gene, CDR1 is SGHKS and CDR2 is YYEKEE (reference sequence). Trimming shortened V by 3 bases and J by 5 bases, and 6 bases separated the two germline ends. The CDR3: CASSWGDEQYF. CDR3 DNA: TGTGCCAGCAGCTGGGGGGACGAGCAGTACTTC.

V is TRBV13 and J is TRBJ1-3; D unresolved. The V gene's germline CDR1 is PRHDT and CDR2 FYEKMQ (reference sequence). There are 11 residues in the CDR3. Trimming took 1 base from V and 9 from J, leaving 4 bases between them. CDR3 nucleotides: TGTGCCAGCAGCTTAGTCGGCACCATATATTTT. Its protein is CASSLVGTIYF. The full variable domain, in which reference TRBV13 and TRBJ1-3 provide the parts outside the CDR3, is AAGVIQSPRHLIKEKRETATLKCYPIPRHDTVYWYQQGPGQDPQFLISFYEKMQSDKGSIPDRFSAQQFSDYHSELNMSSLELGDSALYFCASSLVGTIYFGEGSWLTVV.

Worth noting for this clone: The same CDR3 arises from other DNA sequences in this sample as well. The chain joins TRBV6-1 to TRBJ1-5; D is perhaps TRBD1 (6 bases). The germline gives CDR1 MNHNS, CDR2 SASEGT. The CDR3 contains 15 residues. V was shortened by 2 bases and J by 1 base, with 9 bases between the two germline ends. CDR3 in amino acids: CASSETGGSNQPQHF. The CDR3 DNA is TGTGCCAGCAGTGAAACGGGGGGCAGCAATCAGCCCCAGCATTTT.

The J gene is TRBJ1-2, the V gene TRBV27; D not certain. Germline-derived CDR1 and CDR2 are MNHEY and SMNVEV (reference sequence). V gave up 6 bases and J gave up 5 bases, with 16 bases separating them. This CDR3 contains 14 residues. CDR3: CASRDLGALYGYTF. The CDR3 bases are TGTGCCAGCAGAGACCTGGGAGCACTTTATGGCTACACCTTC.

The rearrangement links TRBV9 to TRBJ1-5, with 8 bases matching TRBD1. In germline, CDR1 is SGDLS, CDR2 YYNGEE. V shed 4 bases, J shed 5 bases, and the junction held 5 bases outside the gene matches. The CDR3 length is 14 residues. The CDR3 reads CASSTTGDHQPQHF. The CDR3 nucleotides are TGTGCCAGCAGCACGACAGGGGACCATCAGCCCCAGCATTTT.

The CDR3 nucleotides read TGCAGCGTTGAAGGTTCAGGGTGGTACACCGGGGAGCTGTTTTTT. This encodes CSVEGSGWYTGELFF. The V gene is TRBV29-1, the J gene TRBJ2-2; weak D call: TRBD1 (5 bases). V was cut by 1 base and J by 3 bases, with 12 bases left in between. The germline gives CDR1 SQVTM, CDR2 ANQGSEA. CDR3 length: 15 residues.